These 17 T cell receptor beta chains share one sample of origin, sequenced in a study of siplizumab effects on memory and regulatory T cells (dated by TCRdb to about 2019). Receptor libraries were prepared by the immunoSEQ multiplex PCR assay. Here the immuneACCESS table is served through TCRdb, limited to in-frame sequences with V and J called. Missing clones are a known gap in these copies; in checked studies unresolved V genes cover under half, and the rest lacks a known reason. Across this sample there are roughly 97,000 clones, with over 90% seen only once. Around 0.62% of the sample is taken by the ten largest. The sample taken for sequencing was Tregs sorted from blood. These receptors all come from a human donor in good health.

In the case of this clone: Other DNA variants within this sample encode the same CDR3. The V call is TRBV25-1, the J call TRBJ2-7; no definite D call. CDR3 length: 11 residues. Germline CDR1 reads MGHDK; CDR2 reads SYGVNS. Trimming shortened V by 2 bases and J by 3 bases, and 2 bases separated the two germline ends. CDR3 sequence reads: CASSEVYEQYF. In DNA form, the CDR3 reads TGTGCCAGCAGTGAAGTCTACGAGCAGTACTTC.

The chain employs TRBV18 and TRBJ2-3; 7 bases fit TRBD1. After removal of 0 bases from V and 4 bases from J, the junction contained 10 bases not matched to a gene. Per the germline V gene, CDR1 is KGHSH and CDR2 is LQKENI. The CDR3 is made up of 17 amino acids. The CDR3 DNA reads TGTGCCAGCTCACCACCAGGGGACAGCTTTGACGCAGATACGCAGTATTTT. Translating gives CASSPPGDSFDADTQYF.

This chain links TRBV5-1 with TRBJ2-7, with D uncertain. Between the trimmed V and J ends, which lost 2 bases and 0 bases, there was a span of 9 bases. Germline assignment: CDR1 SGHRS and CDR2 YFSETQ. The CDR3 contains 14 residues. CDR3 in amino acids: CASSLRVGSYEQYF. The CDR3 DNA reads TGCGCCAGCAGCTTACGAGTTGGCTCCTACGAGCAGTACTTC.

The CDR3: CASSPDGGLNTEAFF. CDR3 nucleotides: TGCGCCAGCAGCCCCGACGGGGGGTTGAACACTGAAGCTTTCTTT. The J gene is TRBJ1-1, the V gene TRBV5-1; TRBD1 might be the D (5 bases). CDR3 length: 15 residues. Germline CDR1 is SGHRS and CDR2 is YFSETQ. V shed 4 bases and J shed 0 bases, with 13 bases lying between them.

The J gene is TRBJ1-1, the V gene TRBV4-1; 10 bases agree with TRBD1. The V segment lost 4 bases and the J segment 4 bases; nucleotides outside the gene matches: 15. Germline CDR1 MGHRA, CDR2 YSYEKL. There are 18 residues in the CDR3. The CDR3 DNA reads TGCGCCAGCAGCCCTCCACCGGGACAGGGGATTCGGCGCACTGAAGCTTTCTTT. It specifies CASSPPPGQGIRRTEAFF.

The genes are TRBV5-1 and TRBJ2-1, with 7 bases matching TRBD2. V trimming: 6 bases; J trimming: 0 bases; junction bases outside the gene matches: 9. Germline CDR1 reads SGHRS; CDR2 reads YFSETQ. The CDR3 is made up of 16 amino acids. The CDR3 here is CASTIGAGASYNEQFF. CDR3 coding DNA: TGCGCCAGCACTATAGGGGCGGGAGCCTCCTACAATGAGCAGTTCTTC. Based on the CDR3 plus reference TRBV5-1 and TRBJ2-1, the full variable domain is KAGVTQTPRYLIKTRGQQVTLSCSPISGHRSVSWYQQTPGQGLQFLFEYFSETQRNKGNFPGRFSGRQFSNSRSEMNVSTLELGDSALYLCASTIGAGASYNEQFFGPGTRLTVL.

CDR3 amino acids: CASRRGDTQYF. The CDR3 DNA follows: TGTGCCAGTCGCAGGGGGGATACGCAGTATTTT. This sequence joins TRBV19 and TRBJ2-3, with 7 bases lining up with TRBD1. Trimming at V came to 8 bases and at J to 6 bases, leaving 2 bases not matched to a gene. The germline V gene encodes CDR1 LNHDA and CDR2 SQIVND (reference sequence). The CDR3 is 11 residues long.

The rearrangement joins TRBV27 to TRBJ1-6, with TRBD1 matching 7 bases. This CDR3 spans 13 amino acids. Germline CDR1 reads MNHEY; CDR2 reads SMNVEV (reference sequence). The V gene end was trimmed by 7 bases and the J gene end by 7 bases; junction bases not matched to a gene: 4. Written as DNA, the CDR3 is TGTGCCAGCAAGGGGGCAGGGAATTCACCCCTCCACTTT. It translates to CASKGAGNSPLHF.

The CDR3 nucleotides read TGTGCCAGCAGAATGACAGGCGCGGGCACCGGGGAGCTGTTTTTT. Protein product: CASRMTGAGTGELFF. The chain recombines TRBV5-4 with TRBJ2-2; the D gene is possibly TRBD1 (6 bases). The germline CDR1 and CDR2 sequences are SGHNT and YYREEE (reference sequence). Trimming cost V 5 bases and J 4 bases, with 15 bases left between them. This CDR3 is 15 amino acids long.

The chain uses TRBV5-4 and TRBJ1-2, with D perhaps matching TRBD1 (6 bases). The CDR3 runs to 12 residues. Germline CDR1 SGHNT, CDR2 YYREEE (reference sequence). The V gene lost 3 bases and the J gene lost 6 bases, with 9 bases spanning the gap. CDR3 loop: CASSWRGNGYTF. The CDR3 bases are TGTGCCAGCAGCTGGAGGGGGAATGGCTACACCTTC.

A single count supports this clone. This chain connects TRBV28 to TRBJ2-2, with TRBD1 identical over 10 bases. The CDR3 covers 17 residues. J was trimmed by 9 bases and V by 6 bases; bases with no gene match: 16. From germline, CDR1 is MDHEN and CDR2 SYDVKM. The CDR3 spells CASREPQDRGLKRELFF. CDR3 nucleotides: TGTGCCAGCAGGGAACCCCAAGACAGGGGGCTAAAACGGGAGCTGTTTTTT.

The chain combines TRBV5-1 with TRBJ1-1; 12 bases map to TRBD1. The CDR3 length is 16 residues. Looked up from germline, CDR1 is SGHRS and CDR2 is YFSETQ. Unmatched junction bases numbered 10, after V lost 5 bases and J lost 5 bases. CDR3 protein: CASRTAGTGGRTEAFF. The DNA of the CDR3 is TGCGCCAGCAGGACCGCGGGGACAGGGGGCCGGACTGAAGCTTTCTTT.

The gene calls are TRBV2 and TRBJ2-7; 7 bases map to TRBD1. This CDR3 spans 13 amino acids. V trimming: 6 bases; J trimming: 3 bases; junction bases outside the gene matches: 5. Germline V CDR1 and CDR2: SNHLY, FYNNEI. This chain's CDR3 is CASSTQGIYEQYF. CDR3 in DNA: TGTGCCAGCAGCACACAGGGGATCTACGAGCAGTACTTC.

The rearrangement joins TRBV18 to TRBJ2-7; 10 bases are a match to TRBD2. This CDR3 is built from 14 residues. After removal of 6 bases from V and 6 bases from J, the junction contained 8 bases not matched to a gene. Germline V CDR1 and CDR2: KGHSH, LQKENI. CDR3 in amino acids: CASSSGLAGAEQYF. The CDR3 bases are TGTGCCAGCTCCTCCGGGCTAGCGGGAGCCGAGCAGTACTTC.

V and J are TRBV7-3 and TRBJ2-1; 11 bases map to TRBD2. Germline V CDR1 and CDR2: SGHTA, FQGTGA. The CDR3 spans 16 residues. With 2 bases clipped from V and 4 bases from J, the junction kept 4 bases outside the gene matches. The CDR3 nucleotides are TGTGCCAGCAGCTTAGTACTAGCGGGAGCTTACAATGAGCAGTTCTTC. This sequence encodes CASSLVLAGAYNEQFF.

V and J are TRBV9 and TRBJ1-2, with D perhaps TRBD1 (6 bases). The CDR3 has 14 amino acids. In germline, CDR1 is SGDLS, CDR2 YYNGEE. Trimming pared 0 bases from V and 5 bases from J, leaving 11 bases between. The CDR3 DNA reads as TGTGCCAGCAGCGTAGCAGGGGCCAGTTATGGCTACACCTTC. Translation: CASSVAGASYGYTF.

This sequence joins TRBV19 and TRBJ2-2, with D unclear. CDR1 and CDR2 from the germline V gene are LNHDA and SQIVND (reference sequence). V shed 3 bases and J shed 5 bases, with 7 bases lying between them. There are 13 residues in the CDR3. The CDR3 DNA reads TGTGCCAGTAGTATTTTGGGAACCGGGGAGCTGTTTTTT. This codes for CASSILGTGELFF.